The 26 T cell receptor beta chains reported below all come from one sample, sequenced in a study of CD8 T cells in Susac syndrome. RNA was extracted with the RNeasy kit, and a quantity of roughly 0.5 to 1 ug was reverse transcribed using random hexamers. Each CDR3 protein is one row after TCRdb ran MiXCR on the immunoSEQ multiplex PCR reads. The sample includes more than 150,000 distinct CDR3 sequences, just under 97% of them seen just once. Sequencing was done on a sample of CD8+ T cells from PBMCs. The receptors shown here come from a human donor with multiple sclerosis.

This chain joins TRBV3-1 and TRBJ2-4; D uncertain. Deletions cut 0 bases from V and 2 bases from J, with 5 bases between. Germline lookup yields CDR1 LGHDT and CDR2 YNNKEL (reference sequence). The CDR3 contains 14 residues. DNA of the CDR3: TGTGCCAGCAGCCAAGACTGGTCCAAAAACATTCAGTACTTC. Translation: CASSQDWSKNIQYF.

The chain employs TRBV20-1 and TRBJ2-7; D call uncertain. With 5 bases removed from V and 6 bases from J, the gap between germline ends came to 20 bases. The CDR3 runs 14 residues. The V gene's germline CDR1 is DFQATT and CDR2 SNEGSKA (reference sequence). The CDR3 sequence is CSAVRSLWIGEQYF. DNA of the CDR3: TGCAGTGCTGTCCGGTCTTTGTGGATTGGCGAGCAGTACTTC.

The chain employs TRBV5-6 and TRBJ2-2; D may be TRBD1 or TRBD2 (5 bases each). V was pared by 4 bases and J by 6 bases, with 13 bases between. Germline V CDR1 and CDR2: SGHDT, YYEEEE. There are 14 residues in the CDR3. CDR3 sequence reads: CASSPGPASGELFF. The CDR3 bases are TGTGCCAGCAGCCCGGGACCCGCGTCCGGGGAGCTGTTTTTT.

The chain links TRBV10-2 to TRBJ2-1, with TRBD2 matching over 10 bases. The V gene end was trimmed by 5 bases and the J gene end by 5 bases; junction bases not matched to a gene: 6. Germline CDR1 and CDR2: WSHSY and SAAADI. CDR3 length equals 15 residues. The CDR3 coding sequence is TGCGCCAGCAGTTCCAAACTAGCGGGGCACAATGAGCAGTTCTTC. Translated, it gives CASSSKLAGHNEQFF.

This chain links TRBV2 with TRBJ2-6; D is unresolved. The V gene's germline CDR1 is SNHLY and CDR2 FYNNEI. V shed 6 bases and J shed 1 base, with 10 bases lying between them. The CDR3 loop spans 15 amino acids. CDR3 sequence reads: CASRSTRSGANVLTF. The CDR3 region has the DNA TGTGCCAGCAGGTCGACCCGGTCTGGGGCCAACGTCCTGACTTTC.

The chain combines TRBV20-1 with TRBJ1-6; 9 nucleotides align to TRBD1. Unmatched junction bases numbered 8, after V lost 6 bases and J lost 11 bases. The V gene's germline CDR1 is DFQATT and CDR2 SNEGSKA (reference sequence). There are 13 residues in the CDR3. CDR3 region: CSAEGTGWPPLHF. DNA for the CDR3: TGCAGTGCCGAGGGGACAGGGTGGCCACCCCTCCACTTT.

The chain is built from TRBV12-3 or TRBV12-4 and TRBJ2-2, with a tentative D call TRBD2 (6 bases). V dropped 10 bases and J dropped 8 bases, with 17 bases sitting between them. The CDR3 contains 13 residues. The DNA of the CDR3 is TGTGCCACCCCCGGAGGCAGCGGGGGGGAGCTGTTTTTT. It codes for CATPGGSGGELFF.

The V and J genes are TRBV7-9 and TRBJ1-6, with D tentatively TRBD1 (5 bases). V was cut by 11 bases and J by 0 bases, with 8 bases left in between. From germline, CDR1 is SEHNR and CDR2 FQNEAQ (reference sequence). The CDR3 runs to 13 residues. The CDR3 loop reads CASGSSYNSPLHF. CDR3 DNA: TGTGCCTCAGGGAGCTCCTATAATTCACCCCTCCACTTT.

The V call is TRBV5-6, the J call TRBJ1-1; tentatively, D is TRBD1 (6 bases). The length of the CDR3 is 16 residues. Trimming removed 4 bases from V and 6 bases from J, with 22 bases in between. Germline CDR1 SGHDT, CDR2 YYEEEE. The CDR3 spells CASSHEQGAPGAEAFF. CDR3 DNA sequence: TGTGCCAGCAGCCACGAACAGGGAGCCCCGGGGGCTGAAGCTTTCTTT.

The chain couples TRBV4-1 to TRBJ1-1; 10 positions match TRBD1. J lost 5 bases, V lost 2 bases, and 5 bases had no gene match. CDR3 length: 15 amino acids. Germline loops: CDR1 MGHRA, CDR2 YSYEKL. For the CDR3, the DNA is TGCGCCAGCAGCCAAATGGGACAGGGGAGAACTGAAGCTTTCTTT. Protein: CASSQMGQGRTEAFF.

DNA of the CDR3: TGTGCCAGCCAGCACAGGGGATCCTATGGCTACACCTTC. Amino acid sequence: CASQHRGSYGYTF. The genes are TRBV2 and TRBJ1-2; the match to TRBD1 covers 7 bases. V dropped 8 bases and J dropped 4; count of bases not matched to a gene: 7. The CDR3 extends over 13 amino acids. Germline V gene sequence: CDR1 SNHLY, CDR2 FYNNEI.

The table lists this clonotype with a count of one. The chain combines TRBV6-5 with TRBJ1-2; weak D call: TRBD1 (6 bases). V was shortened by 0 bases and J by 8 bases, with 10 bases between the two germline ends. Germline V lookup: CDR1 MNHEY, CDR2 SVGAGI. The CDR3 contains 13 residues. The CDR3 protein is CASSYSSGTGYTF. CDR3 bases: TGTGCCAGCAGTTACTCGTCCGGGACAGGCTACACCTTC.

The rearrangement uses TRBV4-1 and TRBJ2-4, with a weak D call TRBD2 (7 bases). Between the trimmed V and J ends, which lost 2 bases and 9 bases, there was a span of 14 bases. The CDR3 has 14 amino acids. Germline-derived CDR1 and CDR2 are MGHRA and YSYEKL. The DNA for the CDR3 is TGCGCCAGCAGCCAAAATTCAGGGGAGGGCATTCAGTACTTC. It yields the protein CASSQNSGEGIQYF.

The genes are TRBV2 and TRBJ2-3; 13 bases line up with TRBD2. V shed 7 bases, J shed 5 bases, and the junction held 9 bases outside the gene matches. The CDR3 runs to 16 residues. Germline V gives CDR1 SNHLY, CDR2 FYNNEI. The CDR3 bases are TGTGCCAGCAACCCCGGACTAGCGGGGGCTCAAGATACGCAGTATTTT. It translates to CASNPGLAGAQDTQYF.

The chain joins TRBV30 to TRBJ2-1; D is unclear. The CDR3 is 12 residues long. Per the germline V gene, CDR1 is GTSNPN and CDR2 is SVGIG (reference sequence). V was trimmed by 3 bases and J by 0 bases, leaving 3 bases between them. The CDR3 bases are TGTGCCTGGAGAAGCTCCTACAATGAGCAGTTCTTC. It codes for CAWRSSYNEQFF.

The chain employs TRBV20-1 and TRBJ1-2; tentatively, D is TRBD1 (5 bases). Germline V gene sequence: CDR1 DFQATT, CDR2 SNEGSKA (reference sequence). This CDR3 contains 14 residues. Deletions cut 5 bases from V and 5 bases from J, with 18 bases between. The CDR3 sequence: CSASGPLQKYGYTF. DNA for the CDR3: TGCAGTGCTTCAGGGCCTCTCCAAAAATATGGCTACACCTTC.

This chain joins TRBV20-1 and TRBJ2-1; 7 bases line up with TRBD1. The V and J ends lost 0 bases and 10 bases, in that order; junction bases with no gene match: 12. Germline CDR1 and CDR2: DFQATT and SNEGSKA (reference sequence). CDR3 size: 15 residues. The CDR3 here is CSARDDRAAFLEQFF. The CDR3 coding sequence is TGCAGTGCTAGAGACGACAGGGCGGCGTTTTTGGAGCAGTTCTTC.

The gene calls are TRBV25-1 and TRBJ2-5, with TRBD1 as a possible D gene (6 bases). CDR3 size: 14 residues. From germline, CDR1 is MGHDK and CDR2 SYGVNS. The V end lost 4 bases, the J end lost 2 bases, and 11 bases lay between the germline ends. This chain's CDR3 is CASSGKDRQETQYF. CDR3 in DNA: TGTGCCAGCAGTGGTAAAGACAGGCAAGAGACCCAGTACTTC.

The V gene is TRBV12-3 or TRBV12-4, the J gene TRBJ2-1; D is uncertain. The CDR3 has 13 amino acids. Trimming pared 5 bases from V and 5 bases from J, leaving 10 bases between. The CDR3 DNA reads TGTGCCAGCAGTCCCCCCACTGACAATGAGCAGTTCTTC. Amino acid sequence: CASSPPTDNEQFF.

This clonotype was recorded a few times. V is TRBV3-1 and J is TRBJ2-3; no clear D gene. V lost 0 bases to trimming and J lost 1 base, with 14 bases between them. The germline CDR1 and CDR2 sequences are LGHDT and YNNKEL (reference sequence). The CDR3 contains 17 residues. The CDR3, as DNA: TGTGCCAGCAGCCAAGATCGCGGCGAGGTTCGCACAGATACGCAGTATTTT. Translating it yields CASSQDRGEVRTDTQYF.

The chain employs TRBV29-1 and TRBJ1-2; 7 bases map to TRBD1. The trim removed 6 bases at V and 8 bases at J, leaving 15 bases unmatched. The CDR3 loop spans 14 amino acids. Germline V gene data show CDR1 as SQVTM and CDR2 as ANQGSEA. DNA of the CDR3: TGCAGCGTCGCCGGGACAGCCAATCTATCAGGCTACACCTTC. The encoded protein is CSVAGTANLSGYTF.

V gene TRBV12-5 combines with J gene TRBJ2-1; 8 nucleotides match TRBD2. Germline V gene sequence: CDR1 LGHNT, CDR2 FRNRAP. The CDR3 is 15 residues long. The junction had 9 bases not matched to a gene; V was cut back by 5 bases and J by 6 bases. In nucleotides, the CDR3 is TGTGCTAGTGGTCAAACACCCGGGACTAGCAATGAGCAGTTCTTC. It specifies CASGQTPGTSNEQFF.

This chain connects TRBV27 to TRBJ2-7; D is perhaps TRBD1 or TRBD2 (5 bases each). The CDR3 has 15 residues. Deletions cut 5 bases from V and 2 bases from J, with 16 bases between. Per the germline V gene, CDR1 is MNHEY and CDR2 is SMNVEV (reference sequence). The CDR3 region is CASSGMRQGAYEQYF. The CDR3 region has the DNA TGTGCCAGCAGTGGGATGCGGCAGGGAGCCTACGAGCAGTACTTC.

For the CDR3, the DNA is TGCAGTGCTAGAGTTGAGGATAACTATGGCTACACCTTC. Amino acid sequence: CSARVEDNYGYTF. V usage is TRBV20-1 and J usage is TRBJ1-2; D ambiguous. The germline gives CDR1 DFQATT, CDR2 SNEGSKA (reference sequence). The V end was cut by 1 base, the J end by 1 base, with 7 bases between. There are 13 residues in the CDR3.

This sequence joins TRBV7-3 and TRBJ2-5; a possible D gene is TRBD2 (5 bases). Germline loops: CDR1 SGHTA, CDR2 FQGTGA. The ends were cut back, 2 bases at V and 5 bases at J, with 12 bases in the middle. The CDR3 extends over 14 amino acids. Here the CDR3 DNA reads TGTGCCAGCAGCTTAGATTCCCGGGGTGAGACCCAGTACTTC. It encodes CASSLDSRGETQYF.

The chain recombines TRBV13 with TRBJ1-1; possibly TRBD1 for D (5 bases). The V and J ends lost 0 bases and 2 bases respectively, with 10 bases between them. The CDR3 has 15 amino acids. Germline values: CDR1 PRHDT, CDR2 FYEKMQ (reference sequence). The CDR3 is CASSLGRGINTEAFF. The CDR3 region has the DNA TGTGCCAGCAGCTTAGGTCGGGGGATTAACACTGAAGCTTTCTTT. Together with reference TRBV13 and TRBJ1-1, the CDR3 gives the full variable domain: AAGVIQSPRHLIKEKRETATLKCYPIPRHDTVYWYQQGPGQDPQFLISFYEKMQSDKGSIPDRFSAQQFSDYHSELNMSSLELGDSALYFCASSLGRGINTEAFFGQGTRLTVV.